The rows below give T cell receptor beta chains drawn from one sample of a study of cytomegalovirus exposure and HLA in healthy donors. Assay used: immunoSEQ multiplex PCR; TCRdb lists only in-frame clones, some missing. The profile covers more than 110,000 clones, with roughly three quarters appearing a single time and approximately 2.8% taken by the ten largest. The sample was PBMCs. The receptors here all came from a female donor in good health and CMV-seronegative. Each CDR3 is given without its conserved first and last residue. Clone size is shown for a subset of rows, as once, few, many or a class of expanded clone.

TRBV7-3 | . | ASSPGQGPEQY
TRBV4-1 | . | ASSQPQGAANYGYT
TRBV5-4 | . | ASSSGLAGGLTGELF
TRBV4-1 | . | ASSQGDRPNSPLH
TRBV19 | . | ASSITLYGYT
TRBV27 | . | ASTERYGSTGELF
TRBV6-5 | . | ASSSDQGETQY
TRBV9 | . | ASSVDGQPDQPQH
TRBV7-2 | . | ASSIQGYGTEAF
TRBV11-2 | . | ASSLGGHGETQY
TRBV10-3 | once | AITVDISFNSPLH
TRBV7-2 | . | ASSLDFLGTDTQY
TRBV4-1 | . | ASSQEEHNEQF
TRBV15 | . | ATSRVRAYEQY
TRBV28 | . | ASSPTRRSNQNIQY
TRBV7-2 | . | ASSLTGVPSDTQY
TRBV2 | . | ASSAQRVPQH
TRBV28 | . | ASSLQGALTEAF
TRBV19 | once | ASSQDRGTEAF
TRBV18 | . | ASSPDRGGTEAF
TRBV29-1 | . | SVTLGSQNTGELF
TRBV6-5 | . | ASSYLRQGGYGYT
TRBV9 | . | ASSEGLLGGIGADTQY
TRBV6-1 | . | ASSRGNTEAF
TRBV2 | . | ASSVPGLLWQF
TRBV9 | . | ASSPSAGGPSLAQF
TRBV5-1 | . | ASSLDPTGRAYEQY
TRBV27 | . | ASSLTGGAGETQY
TRBV11-2 | . | ASSLVTSGMDEQF
TRBV4-3 | once | ASSHWGDEQF
TRBV5-1 | . | ASSLGTGLDEQY
TRBV10-2 | . | ASRWGGSYNEQF
TRBV5-1 | . | ASSTTGTEQY
TRBV6-1 | . | ASSAGREVRQPQH
TRBV7-6 | . | ASSLGQGVQPQH
TRBV5-8 | . | ASSLAPRLGYT
TRBV7-7 | . | ASNLGGPSSQETQY
TRBV5-1 | . | ASSSTSGAADTQY
TRBV5-1 | . | ASSLPRQGEAF
TRBV5-4 | . | ASSPAGAYSEQY
TRBV12-5 | . | ASGLGRGRVYGYT
TRBV4-1 | . | ASSHLGQAPGGYT
TRBV18 | . | ASSPGGDQPQH
TRBV27 | . | ASSLQGNTEAF